This TCR beta chain was sequenced in a study of T cell responses to AZD1222 COVID-19 vaccine. Overall study findings and caveats: Dominant CD4 TCR responses targeted spike regions 160-218 and 743-854. Without day 14 samples, only post-peak T cell repertoires were studied.

The CDR3 is 14 amino acids. Germline V lookup: CDR1 GTSNPN, CDR2 SVGIG (reference sequence). V lost 1 base and J lost 7; bases outside the gene matches: 7. Comment on this clone: The antigen remains unidentified.

The assay was immunoSEQ multiplex PCR, and TCRdb's table has in-frame clones only and misses some. The table includes approximately 150,000 clones, roughly 94% detected once. Pooled in the analysis were second doses at about 4 or about 12 weeks. The TCR sequence derives from an adult who received the AZD1222 COVID-19 vaccine. The sequences come from peripheral blood, collected 28 days after the second AZD1222 dose. This chain joins TRBV30 and TRBJ1-5; TRBD1 aligns across 7 bases. The CDR3 protein is CAWSDRDSQQPQHF. In nucleotides, the CDR3 is TGTGCCTGGAGTGATCGGGACAGCCAACAGCCCCAGCATTTT.